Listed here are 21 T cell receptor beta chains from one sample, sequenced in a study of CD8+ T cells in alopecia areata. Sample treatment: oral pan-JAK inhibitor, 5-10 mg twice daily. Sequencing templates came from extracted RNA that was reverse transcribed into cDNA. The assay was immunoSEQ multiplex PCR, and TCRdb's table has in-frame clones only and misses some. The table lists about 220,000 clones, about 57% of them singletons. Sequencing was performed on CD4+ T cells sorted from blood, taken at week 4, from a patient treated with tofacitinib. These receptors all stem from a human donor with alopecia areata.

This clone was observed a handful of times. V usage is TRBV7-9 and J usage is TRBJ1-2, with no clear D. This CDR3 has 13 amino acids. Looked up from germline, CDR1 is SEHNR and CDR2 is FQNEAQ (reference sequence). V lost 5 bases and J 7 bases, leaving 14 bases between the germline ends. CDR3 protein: CASSLALSRGYTF. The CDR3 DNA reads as TGTGCCAGCAGCCTCGCATTGTCACGTGGCTACACCTTC.

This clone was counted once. CDR3 DNA sequence: TGTGCCAGCAGCGGGTACAGGGCCTCTGGGGCCAACGTCCTGACTTTC. The encoded protein is CASSGYRASGANVLTF. V usage is TRBV9 and J usage is TRBJ2-6, with D tentatively TRBD1 (6 bases). CDR1 and CDR2 from the germline V gene are SGDLS and YYNGEE. The CDR3 has 16 amino acids. V was trimmed by 3 bases and J by 0 bases, leaving 10 bases between them.

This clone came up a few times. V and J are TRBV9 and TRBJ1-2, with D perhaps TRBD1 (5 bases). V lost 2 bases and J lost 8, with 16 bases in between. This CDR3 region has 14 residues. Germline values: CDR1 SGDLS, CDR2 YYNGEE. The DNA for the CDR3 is TGTGCCAGCAGCGTGGACGGGACCTTGTGGGGCTACACCTTC. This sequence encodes CASSVDGTLWGYTF.

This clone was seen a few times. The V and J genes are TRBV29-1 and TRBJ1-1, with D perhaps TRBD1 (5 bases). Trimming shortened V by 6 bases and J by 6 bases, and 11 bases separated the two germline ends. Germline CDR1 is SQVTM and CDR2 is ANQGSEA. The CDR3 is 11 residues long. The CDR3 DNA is TGCAGCGTGAGCAGGGTCGCTGAAGCTTTCTTT. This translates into CSVSRVAEAFF.

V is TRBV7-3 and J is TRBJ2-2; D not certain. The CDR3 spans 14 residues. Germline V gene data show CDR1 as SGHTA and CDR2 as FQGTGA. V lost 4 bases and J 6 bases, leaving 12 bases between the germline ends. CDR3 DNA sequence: TGTGCCAGCAGCTCCAGAAGCCGGCCCGGGGAGCTGTTTTTT. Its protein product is CASSSRSRPGELFF.

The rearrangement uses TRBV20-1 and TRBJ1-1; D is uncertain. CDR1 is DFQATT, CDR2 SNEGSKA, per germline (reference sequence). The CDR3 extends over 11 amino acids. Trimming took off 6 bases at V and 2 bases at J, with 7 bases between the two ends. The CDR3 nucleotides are TGCAGTGCAACGGACAACACTGAAGCTTTCTTT. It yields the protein CSATDNTEAFF.

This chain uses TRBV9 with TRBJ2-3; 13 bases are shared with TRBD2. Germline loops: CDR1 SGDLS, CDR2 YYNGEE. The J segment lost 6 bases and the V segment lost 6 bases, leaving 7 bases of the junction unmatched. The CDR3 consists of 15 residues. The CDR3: CASNRLAGGGDTQYF. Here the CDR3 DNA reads TGTGCCAGCAACCGACTAGCGGGGGGAGGGGATACGCAGTATTTT. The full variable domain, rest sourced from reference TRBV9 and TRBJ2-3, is DSGVTQTPKHLITATGQRVTLRCSPRSGDLSVYWYQQSLDQGLQFLIQYYNGEERAKGNILERFSAQQFPDLHSELNLSSLELGDSALYFCASNRLAGGGDTQYFGPGTRLTVL.

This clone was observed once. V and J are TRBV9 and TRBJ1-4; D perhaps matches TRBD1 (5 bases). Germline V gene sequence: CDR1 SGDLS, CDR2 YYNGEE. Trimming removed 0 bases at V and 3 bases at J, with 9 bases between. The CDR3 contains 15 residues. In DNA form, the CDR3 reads TGTGCCAGCAGCGTAGCAGGGTTCCCTAATGAAAAACTGTTTTTT. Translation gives CASSVAGFPNEKLFF.

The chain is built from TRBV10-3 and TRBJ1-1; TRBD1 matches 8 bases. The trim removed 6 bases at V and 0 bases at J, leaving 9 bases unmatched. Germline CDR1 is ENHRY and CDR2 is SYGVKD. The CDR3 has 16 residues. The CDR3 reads CAISLRQGLVNTEAFF. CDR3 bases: TGTGCCATCAGCCTGAGACAGGGGCTGGTGAACACTGAAGCTTTCTTT.

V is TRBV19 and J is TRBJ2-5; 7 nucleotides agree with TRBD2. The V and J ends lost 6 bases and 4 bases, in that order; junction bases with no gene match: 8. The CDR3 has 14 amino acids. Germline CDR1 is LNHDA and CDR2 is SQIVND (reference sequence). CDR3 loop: CASRGGHTRETQYF. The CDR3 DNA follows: TGTGCCAGTAGGGGAGGGCACACAAGAGAGACCCAGTACTTC.

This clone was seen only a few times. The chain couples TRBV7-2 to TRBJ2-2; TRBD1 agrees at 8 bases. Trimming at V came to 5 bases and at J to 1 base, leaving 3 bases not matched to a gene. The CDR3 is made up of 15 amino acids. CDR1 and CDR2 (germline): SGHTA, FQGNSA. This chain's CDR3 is CASSLGTGNTGELFF. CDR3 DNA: TGTGCCAGCAGCCTCGGGACAGGGAACACCGGGGAGCTGTTTTTT.

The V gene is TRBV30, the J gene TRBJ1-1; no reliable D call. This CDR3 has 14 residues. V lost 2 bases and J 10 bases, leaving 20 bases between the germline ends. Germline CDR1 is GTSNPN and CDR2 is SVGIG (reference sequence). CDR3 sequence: CAWSLRRNTEGAFF. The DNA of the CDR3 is TGTGCCTGGAGTCTCAGGCGGAACACTGAAGGAGCTTTCTTT.

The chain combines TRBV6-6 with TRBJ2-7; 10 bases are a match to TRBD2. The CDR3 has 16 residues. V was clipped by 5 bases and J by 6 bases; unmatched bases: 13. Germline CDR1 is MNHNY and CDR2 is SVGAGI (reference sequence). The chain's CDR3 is CASSARPGLARGEQYF. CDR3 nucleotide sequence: TGTGCCAGCAGTGCAAGACCGGGACTAGCGAGGGGCGAGCAGTACTTC.

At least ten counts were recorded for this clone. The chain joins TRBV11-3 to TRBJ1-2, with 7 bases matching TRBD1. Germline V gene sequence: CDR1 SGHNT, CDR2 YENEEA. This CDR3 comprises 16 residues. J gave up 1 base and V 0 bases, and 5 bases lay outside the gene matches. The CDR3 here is CASSLEGRDSNYGYTF. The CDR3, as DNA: TGTGCCAGCAGCTTAGAGGGACGGGACAGTAACTATGGCTACACCTTC.

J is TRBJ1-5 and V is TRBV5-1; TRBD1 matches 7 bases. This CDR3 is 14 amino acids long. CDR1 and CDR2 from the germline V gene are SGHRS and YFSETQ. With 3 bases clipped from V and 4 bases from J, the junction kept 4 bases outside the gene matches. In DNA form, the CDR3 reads TGCGCCAGCAGCTCGGGACAGCCAAATCAGCCCCAGCATTTT. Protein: CASSSGQPNQPQHF. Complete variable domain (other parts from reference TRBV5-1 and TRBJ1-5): KAGVTQTPRYLIKTRGQQVTLSCSPISGHRSVSWYQQTPGQGLQFLFEYFSETQRNKGNFPGRFSGRQFSNSRSEMNVSTLELGDSALYLCASSSGQPNQPQHFGDGTRLSIL.

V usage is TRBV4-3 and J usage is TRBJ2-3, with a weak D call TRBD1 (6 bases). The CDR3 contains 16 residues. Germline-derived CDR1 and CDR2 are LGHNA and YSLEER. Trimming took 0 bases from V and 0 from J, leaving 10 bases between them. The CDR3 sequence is CASSQDTGQSTDTQYF. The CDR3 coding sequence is TGCGCCAGCAGCCAAGATACAGGACAGAGCACAGATACGCAGTATTTT.

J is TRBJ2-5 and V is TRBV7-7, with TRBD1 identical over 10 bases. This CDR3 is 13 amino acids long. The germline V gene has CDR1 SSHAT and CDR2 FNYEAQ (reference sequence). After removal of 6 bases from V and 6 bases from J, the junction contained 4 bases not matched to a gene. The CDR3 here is CASSRDRGQTQYF. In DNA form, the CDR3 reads TGTGCCAGCAGTCGGGACAGGGGACAGACCCAGTACTTC.

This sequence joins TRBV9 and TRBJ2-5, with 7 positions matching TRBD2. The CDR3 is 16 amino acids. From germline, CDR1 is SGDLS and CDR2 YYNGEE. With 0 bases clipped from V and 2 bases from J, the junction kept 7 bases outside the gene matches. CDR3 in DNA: TGTGCCAGCAGCGTAGGTGGCGGGGGAATTCAAGAGACCCAGTACTTC. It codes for CASSVGGGGIQETQYF. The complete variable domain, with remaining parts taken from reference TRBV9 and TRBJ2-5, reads DSGVTQTPKHLITATGQRVTLRCSPRSGDLSVYWYQQSLDQGLQFLIQYYNGEERAKGNILERFSAQQFPDLHSELNLSSLELGDSALYFCASSVGGGGIQETQYFGPGTRLLVL.

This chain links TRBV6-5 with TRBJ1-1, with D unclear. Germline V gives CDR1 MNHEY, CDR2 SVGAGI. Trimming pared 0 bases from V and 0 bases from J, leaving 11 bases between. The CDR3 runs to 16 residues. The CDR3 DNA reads TGTGCCAGCAGTTACTCGAAGAAAGGGATGAACACTGAAGCTTTCTTT. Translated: CASSYSKKGMNTEAFF.

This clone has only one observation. CDR3 nucleotide sequence: TGCAGCGTTGAGGGAGAGGGCACTGAAGCTTTCTTT. Translation gives CSVEGEGTEAFF. V usage is TRBV29-1 and J usage is TRBJ1-1; no firm D call. This CDR3 region has 12 residues. CDR1 SQVTM and CDR2 ANQGSEA come from the germline V gene. The V end lost 3 bases, the J end lost 4 bases, and 9 bases lay between the germline ends. Variable domain in full (rest from reference TRBV29-1 and TRBJ1-1): SAVISQKPSRDICQRGTSLTIQCQVDSQVTMMFWYRQQPGQSLTLIATANQGSEATYESGFVIDKFPISRPNLTFSTLTVSNMSPEDSSIYLCSVEGEGTEAFFGQGTRLTVV.

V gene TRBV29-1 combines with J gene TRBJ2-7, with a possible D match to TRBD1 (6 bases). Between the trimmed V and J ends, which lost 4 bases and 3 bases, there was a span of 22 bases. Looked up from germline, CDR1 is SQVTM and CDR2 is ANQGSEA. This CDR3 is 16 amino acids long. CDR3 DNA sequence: TGCAGCGTTGTAGCCCGGACAGCCACCCGGAGCTACGAGCAGTACTTC. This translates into CSVVARTATRSYEQYF.